This TCR beta chain appears in the sequencing data of a study of blood T cell repertoires in COVID-19. Study-level information: Specimens from acute and convalescent COVID-19 originated in the United States, Italy and Spain.

Looked up from germline, CDR1 is SNHLY and CDR2 is FYNNEI. V lost 7 bases, J lost 4 bases, and 19 bases lay in between. The CDR3 consists of 15 residues. Clones were sequenced by immunoSEQ multiplex PCR, and TCRdb holds only the in-frame ones, with some missing. Of approximately 150,000 clones listed, around 90% are singletons. The TCR sequence derives from a man between 65 and 85 years old with acute or convalescent COVID-19. The rearrangement uses TRBV2 and TRBJ1-2; D call uncertain. The material sequenced was peripheral blood. The CDR3 loop reads CASTLPLTPVYGYTF. The CDR3 DNA is TGTGCCAGCACCTTGCCTTTGACACCTGTCTATGGCTACACCTTC.